Sequencing of this TCR beta chain was carried out in a study of Ad26.COV2.S vaccination and SARS-CoV-2 variants. The germline CDR1 and CDR2 sequences are SQVTM and ANQGSEA. The V gene end was trimmed by 7 bases and the J gene end by 4 bases; junction bases not matched to a gene: 11. This CDR3 is 14 amino acids long. Sample treatment: over 15 received Ad26.COV2.S at low or high dose, single or two shots; several received placebo; per-sample allocation not given. Day 63 following the first vaccine or placebo injection was when the samples were taken. Some clones are missing from TCRdb's copy, which holds only in-frame ones; the method was immunoSEQ multiplex PCR. The sample has fewer than 900,000 clones; around 90% are singletons.

Here the sequenced sample was peripheral blood, taken in a trial of Ad26.COV2.S vaccine versus placebo. This rearrangement joins TRBV29-1 to TRBJ2-3; the match to TRBD2 covers 7 bases. This sequence originates from a person between 18 and 65 years old who received the Ad26.COV2.S COVID-19 vaccine or a placebo. CDR3 protein: CSGPSKRGSDTQYF. The CDR3 coding sequence is TGCAGCGGACCTAGCAAGCGGGGATCAGATACGCAGTATTTT.